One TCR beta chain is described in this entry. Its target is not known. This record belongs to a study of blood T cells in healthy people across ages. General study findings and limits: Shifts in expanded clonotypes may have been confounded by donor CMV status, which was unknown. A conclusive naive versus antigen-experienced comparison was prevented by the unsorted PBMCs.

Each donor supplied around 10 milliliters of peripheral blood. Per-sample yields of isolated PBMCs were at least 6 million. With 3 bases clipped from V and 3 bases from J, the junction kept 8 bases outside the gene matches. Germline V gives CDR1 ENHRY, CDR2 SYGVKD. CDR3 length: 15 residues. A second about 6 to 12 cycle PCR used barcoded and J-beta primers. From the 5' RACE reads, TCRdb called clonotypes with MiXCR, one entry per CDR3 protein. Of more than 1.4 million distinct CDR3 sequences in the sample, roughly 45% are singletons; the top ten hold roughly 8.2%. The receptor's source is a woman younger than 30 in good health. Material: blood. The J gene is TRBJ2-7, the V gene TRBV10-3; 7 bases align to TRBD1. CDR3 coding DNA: TGTGCCATCAGTGATCCTTTGACAGGGATCTACGAGCAGTACTTC. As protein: CAISDPLTGIYEQYF.